This entry concerns a single TCR beta chain. Antigen: not known. This specimen comes from a study of shared clonotypes between healthy human individuals. Notes on the study in general: Incomplete sequencing of sorted subsets was indicated by rarefaction despite large depth. The four-donor shared clonotypes exceeded non-shared clonotypes in generation probability, with non-shared ones scoring lower.

Here immunoSEQ multiplex PCR was the method, and the copy in TCRdb shows in-frame clones only, minus some. The repertoire includes approximately 400,000 clones, approximately 97% of them detected once, and 0.32% sits in the top ten. The V segment lost 0 bases and the J segment 3 bases; nucleotides outside the gene matches: 5. The length of the CDR3 is 15 residues. Germline assignment: CDR1 LNHDA and CDR2 SQIVND (reference sequence). The specimen was memory CD8+ T cells sorted from blood. Documented subset: CD45RO+ cells pooled with CCR7-negative TemRA cells. The chain combines TRBV19 with TRBJ2-7; 7 nucleotides line up with TRBD1. The sequence was collected from a man aged 30 to 39 in good health. The CDR3 DNA reads as TGTGCCAGTAGTATAGATGGGGACAGATACTACGAGCAGTACTTC. Its translation is CASSIDGDRYYEQYF.